Below are 30 T cell receptor beta chains sequenced from a single sample in a study of T cells in Graves' hyperthyroidism and ophthalmopathy. The source material, RNA transcripts, was used to amplify TCR beta CDR3 regions. Carried out on the TCR CDR3, a first-round RT-PCR used the HTBI primer set. TCRdb passed the multiplex PCR reads through MiXCR, listing each CDR3 protein once. The table shows 250,000 to 350,000 distinct CDR3 sequences, with about 18% occurring only once. Sequencing was done on a sample of blood. These TCRs come from a woman aged 60 to 75 with Graves' ophthalmopathy.

Comment on this clonotype: At one boundary the junction diverges from the germline segment, which might be a read error. This chain links TRBV6-1 with TRBJ2-7; weak D call: TRBD1 (5 bases). The CDR3 length is 12 residues. The germline gives CDR1 MNHNS, CDR2 SASEGT. The DNA for the CDR3 is TGTGCCAGATTGAACAGGCTCTACAAGCAGTACTTC. It specifies CARLNRLYKQYF.

The table lists this clonotype with a few counts. The chain combines TRBV6-2 or TRBV6-3 with TRBJ1-1; no clear D gene. The germline gives CDR1 MNHEY, CDR2 SVGEGT. The CDR3 spans 14 residues. V dropped 4 bases and J dropped 4 bases, with 13 bases sitting between them. As DNA, the CDR3 is TGTGCCAGCAGTTCCGAATACAGAGGCACTGAAGCTTTCTTT. Translation: CASSSEYRGTEAFF.

The table lists this clonotype with many counts. The chain combines TRBV3-1 with TRBJ2-3; D ambiguous. V gave up 0 bases and J gave up 3 bases, with 7 bases separating them. In germline, CDR1 is LGHDT, CDR2 YNNKEL (reference sequence). This CDR3 region has 14 residues. The CDR3 is CASSQDHGTDTQYF. In DNA, the CDR3 is TGTGCCAGCAGCCAAGATCATGGGACAGATACGCAGTATTTT.

This clonotype has a single count. The V call is TRBV4-3, the J call TRBJ2-7, with 8 bases matching TRBD2. V shed 0 bases, J shed 3 bases, and the junction held 4 bases outside the gene matches. The germline gives CDR1 LGHNA, CDR2 YSLEER. The CDR3 contains 15 residues. CDR3 loop: CASSQDSGSNYEQYF. The CDR3 DNA reads as TGCGCCAGCAGCCAAGACAGCGGGAGCAACTACGAGCAGTACTTC.

V usage is TRBV18 and J usage is TRBJ2-7; 7 bases map to TRBD1. This CDR3 is built from 14 residues. V gave up 6 bases and J gave up 5 bases; unmatched junction bases: 10. Germline V gives CDR1 KGHSH, CDR2 LQKENI. The CDR3 region has the DNA TGTGCCAGCTCCCTCGGACAGGCGATTGACGAGCAGTACTTC. Translated: CASSLGQAIDEQYF. The complete variable domain, with remaining parts taken from reference TRBV18 and TRBJ2-7, reads NAGVMQNPRHLVRRRGQEARLRCSPMKGHSHVYWYRQLPEEGLKFMVYLQKENIIDESGMPKERFSAEFPKEGPSILRIQQVVRGDSAAYFCASSLGQAIDEQYFGPGTRLTVT.

This clonotype was detected ten times or more. The chain is built from TRBV5-1 and TRBJ2-3; possible D gene TRBD1, 6 bases. Per the germline V gene, CDR1 is SGHRS and CDR2 is YFSETQ. Trimming removed 3 bases from V and 0 bases from J, with 8 bases in between. CDR3 size: 14 residues. This CDR3 is CASSSTGSTDTQYF. The CDR3 nucleotides read TGCGCCAGCAGCTCAACAGGGAGCACAGATACGCAGTATTTT. Full variable domain (outside the CDR3, taken from reference TRBV5-1 and TRBJ2-3): KAGVTQTPRYLIKTRGQQVTLSCSPISGHRSVSWYQQTPGQGLQFLFEYFSETQRNKGNFPGRFSGRQFSNSRSEMNVSTLELGDSALYLCASSSTGSTDTQYFGPGTRLTVL.

This clonotype has at least ten counts. The chain carries TRBV4-1 and TRBJ2-4, with D possibly being TRBD2 (7 bases). The V end was cut by 0 bases, the J end by 6 bases, with 18 bases between. The CDR3 is made up of 17 amino acids. Germline V lookup: CDR1 MGHRA, CDR2 YSYEKL. CDR3 DNA sequence: TGCGCCAGCAGCCAAGATCTTTATCGGGGGGCGGGAAACATTCAGTACTTC. Amino acids: CASSQDLYRGAGNIQYF.

This clonotype was detected many times. The chain recombines TRBV27 with TRBJ2-7, with D hard to call. CDR1 and CDR2 (germline): MNHEY, SMNVEV (reference sequence). The CDR3 length is 14 residues. V was shortened by 5 bases and J by 0 bases, with 11 bases between the two germline ends. The CDR3 region is CASSLREGSYEQYF. CDR3 nucleotide sequence: TGTGCCAGCAGTCTTCGAGAAGGCTCCTACGAGCAGTACTTC.

This clonotype was detected a few times. The chain employs TRBV5-1 and TRBJ1-3, with 8 bases matching TRBD1. CDR3 length: 17 residues. Unmatched junction bases numbered 9, after V lost 0 bases and J lost 4 bases. Germline CDR1 is SGHRS and CDR2 is YFSETQ. The CDR3 nucleotides are TGCGCCAGCAGCTTGGATGGGCCCAGGGGGCGAGGAAACACCATATATTTT. This codes for CASSLDGPRGRGNTIYF.

This clonotype occurred a few times. The chain is built from TRBV6-2 or TRBV6-3 and TRBJ1-1; D gene uncertain. The CDR3 is made up of 13 amino acids. The V gene lost 6 bases and the J gene lost 14 bases, with 22 bases spanning the gap. CDR1 and CDR2 from the germline V gene are MNHEY and SVGEGT. The CDR3 DNA is TGTGCCAGCAGACGGCCCCCCGCTGAGAGAGGCTTCTTT. Its protein product is CASRRPPAERGFF.

This clonotype was seen at least ten times. The gene calls are TRBV29-1 and TRBJ1-4; D gene uncertain. This CDR3 region has 13 residues. The V end was cut by 6 bases, the J end by 6 bases, with 14 bases between. From germline, CDR1 is SQVTM and CDR2 ANQGSEA. CDR3 loop: CSVAVVADEKLFF. The CDR3 nucleotides read TGCAGCGTCGCTGTGGTGGCCGATGAAAAACTGTTTTTT.

The V call is TRBV9, the J call TRBJ1-4; D unresolved. In germline, CDR1 is SGDLS, CDR2 YYNGEE. This CDR3 is built from 13 residues. Trimming shortened V by 2 bases and J by 3 bases, and 5 bases separated the two germline ends. The CDR3 region is CASSVSPNEKLFF. The CDR3 DNA reads TGTGCCAGCAGCGTCAGCCCTAATGAAAAACTGTTTTTT.

This clonotype came up a few times. The DNA of the CDR3 is TGCGCCAGCAGCTTGGCAGGGGGCGCCTCGGACATTCAGTACTTC. Translating it yields CASSLAGGASDIQYF. The V call is TRBV5-1, the J call TRBJ2-4; 8 bases fit TRBD1. V dropped 0 bases and J dropped 8; count of bases not matched to a gene: 7. This CDR3 region has 15 residues. Germline values: CDR1 SGHRS, CDR2 YFSETQ.

Only one count was recorded for this clonotype. A much larger clone sits a single nucleotide away, making a read error possible. Since the CDR3 does not end with the conserved phenylalanine or tryptophan, this likely comes from a read error. The chain joins TRBV6-2 or TRBV6-3 to TRBJ2-2; no firm D call. With 7 bases removed from V and 3 bases from J, the gap between germline ends came to 18 bases. Germline lookup yields CDR1 MNHEY and CDR2 SVGEGT. The CDR3 sequence is 16 residues long. The CDR3 is CASTATSYRYTGELFS. The CDR3 bases are TGTGCCAGCACCGCGACATCCTATCGGTACACCGGGGAGCTGTTTTCT.

The rearrangement links TRBV9 to TRBJ2-1, with 8 positions matching TRBD1. This CDR3 has 16 amino acids. Germline V gene sequence: CDR1 SGDLS, CDR2 YYNGEE. Unmatched junction bases numbered 11, after V lost 3 bases and J lost 6 bases. This CDR3 reads CASSARQGRPSNEQFF. CDR3 bases: TGTGCCAGCAGCGCCCGACAGGGGCGCCCCTCCAATGAGCAGTTCTTC. Combining the CDR3 with reference TRBV9 and TRBJ2-1 gives the whole variable domain DSGVTQTPKHLITATGQRVTLRCSPRSGDLSVYWYQQSLDQGLQFLIQYYNGEERAKGNILERFSAQQFPDLHSELNLSSLELGDSALYFCASSARQGRPSNEQFFGPGTRLTVL.

About this clonotype: Sequence at one end of the junction differs from germline and may be a read error. The chain joins TRBV12-3 or TRBV12-4 to TRBJ2-1; 9 nucleotides align to TRBD2. This CDR3 is built from 17 residues. The CDR3 loop reads CASSQAGGFISYNEQLF. CDR3 coding DNA: TGTGCCAGCAGTCAAGCGGGGGGTTTTATATCCTACAATGAGCAGCTCTTC.

The chain is built from TRBV9 and TRBJ1-1; D remains ambiguous. The CDR3 length is 13 residues. The ends were cut back, 0 bases at V and 4 bases at J, with 7 bases in the middle. Germline V lookup: CDR1 SGDLS, CDR2 YYNGEE. CDR3 amino acids: CASSVAALTEAFF. The CDR3 DNA reads TGTGCCAGCAGCGTAGCAGCCCTCACTGAAGCTTTCTTT.

The J gene is TRBJ2-5, the V gene TRBV20-1, with 11 bases identical to TRBD2. V lost 0 bases and J lost 4; bases outside the gene matches: 16. The CDR3 extends over 19 amino acids. Germline CDR1 reads DFQATT; CDR2 reads SNEGSKA (reference sequence). The CDR3 nucleotides read TGCAGTGCTAGAGACCTCACTAGCGGGGGATCTCTCGTATCAGAGACCCAGTACTTC. It codes for CSARDLTSGGSLVSETQYF.

There are many counts of this clonotype. The chain carries TRBV15 and TRBJ2-5; no clear D gene. Germline lookup yields CDR1 LNHNV and CDR2 YYDKDF (reference sequence). Trimming shortened V by 3 bases and J by 4 bases, and 18 bases separated the two germline ends. The CDR3 extends over 16 amino acids. For the CDR3, the DNA is TGTGCCACCAGCAGGAGGCGGTCAACCTATCGAGAGACCCAGTACTTC. Translation gives CATSRRRSTYRETQYF. Supplemented by reference TRBV15 and TRBJ2-5, the full variable domain reads DAMVIQNPRYQVTQFGKPVTLSCSQTLNHNVMYWYQQKSSQAPKLLFHYYDKDFNNEADTPDNFQSRRPNTSFCFLDIRSPGLGDTAMYLCATSRRRSTYRETQYFGPGTRLLVL.

This clonotype was seen more than once but under ten times. A junction boundary mismatches the germline segment, possibly from a read error. The chain is built from TRBV7-7 and TRBJ2-3; 7 nucleotides match TRBD1. The CDR3 is 17 residues long. Germline V gene data show CDR1 as SSHAT and CDR2 as FNYEAQ (reference sequence). CDR3 sequence: CASSPNVGDRHTDTQYF. The DNA of the CDR3 is TGTGCTAGCAGCCCAAATGTGGGGGACAGACACACAGATACGCAGTATTTT.

The chain joins TRBV9 to TRBJ2-1; 9 bases match TRBD2. Germline loops: CDR1 SGDLS, CDR2 YYNGEE. There are 16 residues in the CDR3. V was clipped by 1 base and J by 4 bases; unmatched bases: 6. For the CDR3, the DNA is TGTGCCAGCAGCGTAAGGGGACTAGCCGATTACAATGAGCAGTTCTTC. Protein sequence: CASSVRGLADYNEQFF. The full variable domain, with the rest looked up from reference TRBV9 and TRBJ2-1, is DSGVTQTPKHLITATGQRVTLRCSPRSGDLSVYWYQQSLDQGLQFLIQYYNGEERAKGNILERFSAQQFPDLHSELNLSSLELGDSALYFCASSVRGLADYNEQFFGPGTRLTVL.

In this sample, this clonotype turned up many times. V usage is TRBV5-6 and J usage is TRBJ1-5; D possibly corresponds to TRBD1 (5 bases). The CDR3 is 16 amino acids. V was pared by 1 base and J by 0 bases, with 11 bases between. Germline V gene data show CDR1 as SGHDT and CDR2 as YYEEEE. The CDR3 DNA sequence: TGTGCCAGCAGCTTGTTGGGACTAAATAGCAATCAGCCCCAGCATTTT. It yields the protein CASSLLGLNSNQPQHF.

The chain carries TRBV12-3 or TRBV12-4 and TRBJ2-2, with 10 positions matching TRBD2. The CDR3 sequence is 16 residues long. J lost 4 bases, V lost 5 bases, and 7 bases had no gene match. CDR3 loop: CASSTGTSVATGELFF. The CDR3 coding sequence is TGTGCCAGCAGTACCGGGACTAGCGTTGCCACCGGGGAGCTGTTTTTT.

Note on this clonotype: It may be a read error: a sequence one base away is much more abundant. This chain uses TRBV6-1 with TRBJ2-1; D remains unclear. The end of the DNA is better explained by TRBJ2-7, so the J call may be wrong. This CDR3 has 17 amino acids. CDR1 is MNHNS, CDR2 SASEGT, per germline. The CDR3 is CASSEDPASSSLGEQYF. As DNA, the CDR3 is TGTGCCAGCAGTGAAGACCCAGCGTCGAGCTCCCTGGGAGAGCAGTACTTC.

At least ten counts were recorded for this clonotype. V is TRBV7-9 and J is TRBJ1-2, with no clear D. The CDR3 length is 14 residues. Trimming took 8 bases from V and 2 from J, leaving 15 bases between them. CDR1 is SEHNR and CDR2 is FQNEAQ in the germline V gene (reference sequence). CDR3 loop: CASELSDGNYGYTF. The CDR3 region has the DNA TGTGCCAGCGAGCTTAGTGACGGGAACTATGGCTACACCTTC.

This clonotype was counted many times. CDR3 loop: CASSQQSGVFYGYTF. Here the CDR3 DNA reads TGCGCCAGCAGCCAACAATCAGGGGTATTCTATGGCTACACCTTC. The J gene is TRBJ1-2, the V gene TRBV4-3; weak D call: TRBD1 (6 bases). The CDR3 covers 15 residues. V gave up 2 bases and J gave up 4 bases, with 14 bases separating them. Germline V gene data show CDR1 as LGHNA and CDR2 as YSLEER.

This clonotype has at least ten counts. The J gene is TRBJ2-3, the V gene TRBV5-1; 10 nucleotides line up with TRBD1. J lost 4 bases, V lost 7 bases, and 6 bases had no gene match. Germline values: CDR1 SGHRS, CDR2 YFSETQ. This CDR3 is built from 14 residues. The CDR3 DNA sequence: TGCGCCAGCGGCTCCGGACAGGGGGCAGATACGCAGTATTTT. It translates to CASGSGQGADTQYF.

This rearrangement joins TRBV6-1 to TRBJ2-6; no definite D call. The V end lost 5 bases, the J end lost 1 base, and 6 bases lay between the germline ends. This CDR3 region has 14 residues. Germline loops: CDR1 MNHNS, CDR2 SASEGT. The chain's CDR3 is CASSQESGANVLTF. The CDR3 bases are TGTGCCAGCAGTCAGGAATCTGGGGCCAACGTCCTGACTTTC.

This clonotype was seen ten or more times. The chain carries TRBV2 and TRBJ2-2, with 7 positions matching TRBD2. Germline V lookup: CDR1 SNHLY, CDR2 FYNNEI. The CDR3 is made up of 15 amino acids. Here the CDR3 DNA reads TGTGCACGAACAAGAAGGCTAGCGGACGGCGGGGAGCTGTTTTTT. Protein: CARTRRLADGGELFF.

This clonotype turned up a few times. The genes are TRBV12-3 or TRBV12-4 and TRBJ1-5; 7 bases are a match to TRBD1. CDR3 length: 12 residues. V was clipped by 3 bases and J by 12 bases; unmatched bases: 5. The CDR3: CASSFSTGIQHF. DNA of the CDR3: TGTGCCAGCAGTTTTTCGACAGGGATCCAGCATTTT.